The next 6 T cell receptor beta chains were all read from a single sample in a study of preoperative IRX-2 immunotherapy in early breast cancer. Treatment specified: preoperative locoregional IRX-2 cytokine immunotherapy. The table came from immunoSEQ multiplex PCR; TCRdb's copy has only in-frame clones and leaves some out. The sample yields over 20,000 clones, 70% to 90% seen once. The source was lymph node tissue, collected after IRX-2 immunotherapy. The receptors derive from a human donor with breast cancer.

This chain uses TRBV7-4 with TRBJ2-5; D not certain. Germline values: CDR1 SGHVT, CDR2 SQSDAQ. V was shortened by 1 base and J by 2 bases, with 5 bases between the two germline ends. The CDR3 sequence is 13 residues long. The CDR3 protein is CASSLGEQETQYF. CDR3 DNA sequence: TGTGCCAGCAGCTTAGGAGAACAAGAGACCCAGTACTTC.

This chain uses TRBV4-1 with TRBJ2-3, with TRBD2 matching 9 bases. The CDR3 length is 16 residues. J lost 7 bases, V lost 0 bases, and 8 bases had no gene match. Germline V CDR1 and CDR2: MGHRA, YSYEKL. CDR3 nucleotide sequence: TGCGCCAGCAGCCAAGAGGGCGGGGGGGCCTGGAATACGCAGTATTTT. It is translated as CASSQEGGGAWNTQYF.

The CDR3 nucleotides are TGTGCCAGCAGCTTCCGACAGGGGGCAGGCAATGAGCAGTTCTTC. Its translation: CASSFRQGAGNEQFF. This sequence joins TRBV11-3 and TRBJ2-1; TRBD1 matches 10 bases. CDR3 length: 15 amino acids. The trim removed 3 bases at V and 6 bases at J, leaving 5 bases unmatched. The germline V gene encodes CDR1 SGHNT and CDR2 YENEEA.

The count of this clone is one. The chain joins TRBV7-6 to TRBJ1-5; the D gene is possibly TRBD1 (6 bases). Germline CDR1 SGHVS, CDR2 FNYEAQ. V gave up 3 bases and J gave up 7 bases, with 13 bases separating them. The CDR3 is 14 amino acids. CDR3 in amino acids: CASSLGAGDQPQHF. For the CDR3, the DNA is TGTGCCAGCAGCTTGGGGGCTGGGGACCAGCCCCAGCATTTT. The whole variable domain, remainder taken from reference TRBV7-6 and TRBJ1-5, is GAGVSQSPRYKVTKRGQDVALRCDPISGHVSLYWYRQALGQGPEFLTYFNYEAQQDKSGLPNDRFSAERPEGSISTLTIQRTEQRDSAMYRCASSLGAGDQPQHFGDGTRLSIL.

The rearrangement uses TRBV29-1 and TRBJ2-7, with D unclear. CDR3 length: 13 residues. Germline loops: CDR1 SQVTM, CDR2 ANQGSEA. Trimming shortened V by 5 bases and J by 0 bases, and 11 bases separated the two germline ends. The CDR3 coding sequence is TGCAGCGTTAGAGACACCGACTCCTACGAGCAGTACTTC. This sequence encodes CSVRDTDSYEQYF.

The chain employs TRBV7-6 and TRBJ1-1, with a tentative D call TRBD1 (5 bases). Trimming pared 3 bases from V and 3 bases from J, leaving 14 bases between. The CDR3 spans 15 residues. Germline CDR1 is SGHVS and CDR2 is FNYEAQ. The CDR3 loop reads CASSLAWGMDTEAFF. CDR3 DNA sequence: TGTGCCAGCAGCTTGGCGTGGGGGATGGACACTGAAGCTTTCTTT.